The 22 T cell receptor beta chains given below trace back to one sample, sequenced in a study of blood T cell repertoires in COVID-19. Some clones are missing from TCRdb's copy, which holds only in-frame ones; the method was immunoSEQ multiplex PCR. The sample has around 42,000 clones; around 88% are singletons. Input material: peripheral blood. The receptors here all came from a human donor in a cohort sampled during active COVID-19.

The gene calls are TRBV7-2 and TRBJ2-3; 8 nucleotides line up with TRBD2. The CDR3 contains 15 residues. Germline V gene data show CDR1 as SGHTA and CDR2 as FQGNSA. Trimming at V came to 1 base and at J to 5 bases, leaving 5 bases not matched to a gene. CDR3 loop: CASSLGPSGGDTQYF. CDR3 sequence (DNA): TGTGCCAGCAGCTTAGGCCCGAGCGGGGGAGATACGCAGTATTTT.

The chain recombines TRBV27 with TRBJ1-4; D remains unclear. Germline loops: CDR1 MNHEY, CDR2 SMNVEV (reference sequence). The length of the CDR3 is 17 residues. V dropped 0 bases and J dropped 3 bases, with 14 bases sitting between them. CDR3 loop: CASSLSPLGLANEKLFF. The CDR3 DNA follows: TGTGCCAGCAGTTTATCGCCTTTAGGACTGGCTAATGAAAAACTGTTTTTT.

The CDR3 sequence is CSASDFYNSPLHF. DNA of the CDR3: TGCAGTGCTAGTGACTTTTATAATTCACCCCTCCACTTT. The chain links TRBV20-1 to TRBJ1-6, with D unclear. There are 13 residues in the CDR3. Germline V CDR1 and CDR2: DFQATT, SNEGSKA (reference sequence). V dropped 3 bases and J dropped 4 bases, with 7 bases sitting between them.

The chain combines TRBV11-2 with TRBJ1-1; possibly TRBD1 for D (6 bases). The CDR3 totals 13 residues. In germline, CDR1 is SGHAT, CDR2 FQNNGV. CDR3 bases: TGTTTATCCGGCAGGGGTATGAACACTGAAGCTTTCTTT. Translation gives CLSGRGMNTEAFF.

In this sample, this clone turned up a few times. The chain recombines TRBV7-3 with TRBJ2-1; 7 bases align to TRBD1. Per germline, CDR1 SGHTA and CDR2 FQGTGA. The CDR3 is made up of 15 amino acids. V lost 4 bases to trimming and J lost 0 bases; unmatched junction nucleotides: 3. The CDR3 reads CASSSRDSSYNEQFF. For the CDR3, the DNA is TGTGCCAGCAGCTCCCGGGACAGCTCCTACAATGAGCAGTTCTTC.

J is TRBJ1-1 and V is TRBV19, with D maybe TRBD1 (5 bases). V was clipped by 5 bases and J by 0 bases, with 13 bases between them. Germline V gene data show CDR1 as LNHDA and CDR2 as SQIVND (reference sequence). This CDR3 spans 15 amino acids. This CDR3 reads CASSDSGYMNTEAFF. CDR3 DNA: TGTGCCAGTAGTGACTCAGGGTACATGAACACTGAAGCTTTCTTT.

This chain joins TRBV5-8 and TRBJ2-1; 8 nucleotides line up with TRBD2. CDR3 length: 15 amino acids. Germline CDR1 and CDR2: SGHTS and YDEGEE. The J segment lost 4 bases and the V segment lost 3 bases, leaving 6 bases of the junction unmatched. The CDR3 nucleotides are TGTGCCAGCAGCTCCTTTAGCGGGATGTACAATGAGCAGTTCTTC. Translation: CASSSFSGMYNEQFF.

This chain joins TRBV14 and TRBJ1-6, with D unclear. CDR1 is SGHDN and CDR2 is FVKESK in the germline V gene. The CDR3 is 17 amino acids. V lost 4 bases and J 0 bases, leaving 13 bases between the germline ends. The CDR3 here is CASSRSRVLSYNSPLHF. CDR3 DNA: TGTGCCAGCAGCCGTTCGCGAGTTCTCTCCTATAATTCACCCCTCCACTTT.

The chain employs TRBV5-1 and TRBJ2-3; 9 bases match TRBD2. Looked up from germline, CDR1 is SGHRS and CDR2 is YFSETQ. J was trimmed by 1 base and V by 4 bases; bases with no gene match: 4. The CDR3 length is 15 residues. The CDR3 coding sequence is TGCGCCAGCAGCGCTCGGACTAGCGGCACAGATACGCAGTATTTT. This encodes CASSARTSGTDTQYF.

The V call is TRBV29-1, the J call TRBJ1-2; tentative D call: TRBD1 (5 bases). The CDR3 loop spans 11 amino acids. CDR1 is SQVTM, CDR2 ANQGSEA, per germline. V was shortened by 4 bases and J by 4 bases, with 7 bases between the two germline ends. The CDR3 sequence is CSVVTGYGYTF. For the CDR3, the DNA is TGCAGCGTTGTTACAGGCTATGGCTACACCTTC.

This chain joins TRBV18 and TRBJ2-7; 13 nucleotides agree with TRBD2. Per germline, CDR1 KGHSH and CDR2 LQKENI. Trimming at V came to 4 bases and at J to 7 bases, leaving 16 bases not matched to a gene. The CDR3 is 18 residues long. The CDR3: CASSHPGTSGINSGEQYF. The CDR3 DNA is TGTGCCAGCTCACATCCCGGGACTAGCGGGATTAACTCGGGGGAGCAGTACTTC. Full variable domain (rest looked up from reference TRBV18 and TRBJ2-7): NAGVMQNPRHLVRRRGQEARLRCSPMKGHSHVYWYRQLPEEGLKFMVYLQKENIIDESGMPKERFSAEFPKEGPSILRIQQVVRGDSAAYFCASSHPGTSGINSGEQYFGPGTRLTVT.

The J gene is TRBJ2-5, the V gene TRBV25-1; D might be TRBD1 (6 bases). Germline CDR1 is MGHDK and CDR2 is SYGVNS. Trimming stripped 7 bases from V and 2 bases from J, with 14 bases between. CDR3 length: 14 residues. CDR3 DNA sequence: TGTGCCAGCACGAAACCAGGGGTTCAAGAGACCCAGTACTTC. It is translated as CASTKPGVQETQYF.

This chain links TRBV4-1 with TRBJ2-7, with a possible D match to TRBD2 (6 bases). The V and J ends lost 4 bases and 6 bases respectively, with 13 bases between them. CDR3 length: 13 amino acids. CDR1 is MGHRA and CDR2 is YSYEKL in the germline V gene. CDR3 nucleotide sequence: TGCGCCAGCAGCCGGGTCGGGGAGGCCGAGCAGTACTTC. Protein: CASSRVGEAEQYF.

The chain recombines TRBV29-1 with TRBJ1-2, with 7 bases lining up with TRBD1. Germline CDR1 reads SQVTM; CDR2 reads ANQGSEA. The CDR3 is made up of 12 amino acids. The ends lost 7 bases at V and 8 bases at J; junction bases unmatched: 10. The CDR3 DNA reads as TGCAGCGCGGGGAAGACAGGGCCCGGCTACACCTTC. This codes for CSAGKTGPGYTF.

This clone was recorded only once. The chain combines TRBV5-1 with TRBJ2-1, with a possible D match to TRBD2 (6 bases). The CDR3 is 14 residues long. V lost 0 bases and J 7 bases, leaving 11 bases between the germline ends. The germline gives CDR1 SGHRS, CDR2 YFSETQ. The CDR3, as DNA: TGCGCCAGCAGCTTGGCGGGGGAAAAAAATGAGCAGTTCTTC. Translation: CASSLAGEKNEQFF.

The CDR3 reads CASRDSLSSYEQYF. Written as DNA, the CDR3 is TGTGCCAGCAGAGACTCTCTCAGCTCCTACGAGCAGTACTTC. This chain joins TRBV4-2 and TRBJ2-7, with D unclear. The germline CDR1 and CDR2 sequences are LGHNA and YNFKEQ. V lost 6 bases and J 0 bases, leaving 12 bases between the germline ends. This CDR3 is 14 amino acids long.

CDR3 sequence (DNA): TGTGCCGGACATATAAAAGACAGGCTCTATAATTCACCCCTCCACTTT. Encoded protein: CAGHIKDRLYNSPLHF. The V and J genes are TRBV30 and TRBJ1-6; perhaps TRBD1 as D (6 bases). CDR1 and CDR2 (germline): GTSNPN, SVGIG (reference sequence). With 8 bases removed from V and 3 bases from J, the gap between germline ends came to 20 bases. The CDR3 sequence is 16 residues long.

The J gene is TRBJ2-7, the V gene TRBV6-6, with 7 positions matching TRBD2. The V gene end was trimmed by 1 base and the J gene end by 5 bases; junction bases not matched to a gene: 11. Germline V gene lookup returns CDR1 MNHNY and CDR2 SVGAGI (reference sequence). The CDR3 is 16 amino acids. The CDR3 region is CASSYLVQRGKDEQYF. CDR3 in DNA: TGTGCCAGCAGTTACTTAGTCCAGCGGGGTAAGGACGAGCAGTACTTC.

V gene TRBV7-2 combines with J gene TRBJ2-2; TRBD1 aligns across 9 bases. Germline CDR1 and CDR2: SGHTA and FQGNSA. The junction had 5 bases not matched to a gene; V was cut back by 5 bases and J by 1 base. The CDR3 length is 16 residues. In DNA form, the CDR3 reads TGTGCCAGCAGCGCAAAGGGACAGGGGAACACCGGGGAGCTGTTTTTT. Its translation: CASSAKGQGNTGELFF.

V usage is TRBV30 and J usage is TRBJ2-2; possible D gene TRBD1, 5 bases. The V and J ends lost 5 bases and 1 base respectively, with 11 bases between them. The CDR3 length is 14 residues. Germline V lookup: CDR1 GTSNPN, CDR2 SVGIG (reference sequence). The CDR3 DNA reads TGTGCCTGGGCATCCAGGGTGAACACCGGGGAGCTGTTTTTT. Amino acids: CAWASRVNTGELFF.

This clone was observed a handful of times. The chain couples TRBV30 to TRBJ1-5; D remains unclear. Per the germline V gene, CDR1 is GTSNPN and CDR2 is SVGIG (reference sequence). CDR3 length: 14 residues. Trimming left V 5 bases short and J 1 base short, with 12 bases between. In DNA form, the CDR3 reads TGTGCCTGGGGCCTTGGGGAGAGCAATCAGCCCCAGCATTTT. It is translated as CAWGLGESNQPQHF.

The chain joins TRBV11-2 to TRBJ1-4; TRBD1 matches 9 bases. CDR1 and CDR2 (germline): SGHAT, FQNNGV. The CDR3 spans 15 residues. The V gene end was trimmed by 5 bases and the J gene end by 13 bases; junction bases not matched to a gene: 14. Here the CDR3 DNA reads TGTGCCAGCAGCACCACCCTTCGACAGGGGGGGGTACTGTTTTTT. The encoded protein is CASSTTLRQGGVLFF.